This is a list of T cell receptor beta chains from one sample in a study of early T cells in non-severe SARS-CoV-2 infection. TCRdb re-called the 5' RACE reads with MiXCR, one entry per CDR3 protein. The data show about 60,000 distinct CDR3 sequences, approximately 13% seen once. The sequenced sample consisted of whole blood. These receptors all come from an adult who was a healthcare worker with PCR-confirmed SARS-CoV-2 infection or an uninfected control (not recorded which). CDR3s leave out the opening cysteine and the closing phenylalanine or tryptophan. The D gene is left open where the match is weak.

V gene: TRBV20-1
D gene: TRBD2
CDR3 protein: SVPGLAGSRQF

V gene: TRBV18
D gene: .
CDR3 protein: ASSPPVGANVLT

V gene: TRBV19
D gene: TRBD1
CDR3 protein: ASSGTGGYNSPLH

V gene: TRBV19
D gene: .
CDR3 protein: ASSRSVTGELF

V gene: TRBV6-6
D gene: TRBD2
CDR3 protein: ASTSGNTDTRY

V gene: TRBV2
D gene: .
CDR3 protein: ASSGSDYNEQF

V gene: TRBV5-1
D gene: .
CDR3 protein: ASSSLGANVLT

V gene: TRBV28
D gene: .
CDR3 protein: ASIGSGASYEQY

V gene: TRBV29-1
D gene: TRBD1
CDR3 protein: SVEGDRVKEQY

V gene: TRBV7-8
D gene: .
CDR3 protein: ASRGSQETQY

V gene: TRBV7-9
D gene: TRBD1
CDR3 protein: ASSWTGTADTQY

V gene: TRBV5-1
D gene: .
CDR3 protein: ASSFADTQY

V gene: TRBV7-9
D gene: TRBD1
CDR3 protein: ASTQIDRDGYT

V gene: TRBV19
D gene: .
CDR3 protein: ASNTGETGELF

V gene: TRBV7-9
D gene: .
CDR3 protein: ASSLVGGETQY

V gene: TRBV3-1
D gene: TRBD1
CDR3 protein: ASSHGDRGAQY

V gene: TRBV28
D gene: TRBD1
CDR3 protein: ASRTGGAGNTEAF

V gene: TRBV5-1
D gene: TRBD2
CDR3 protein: ASSHTPTSGHYNEQF

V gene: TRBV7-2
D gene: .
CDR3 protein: ASSPQRAGFEAF

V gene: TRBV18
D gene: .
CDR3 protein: ASSPTPRSGNTIY

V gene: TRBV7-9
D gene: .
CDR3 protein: ASSFFQTNSPLH

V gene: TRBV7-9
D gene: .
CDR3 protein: ATRLAEAF